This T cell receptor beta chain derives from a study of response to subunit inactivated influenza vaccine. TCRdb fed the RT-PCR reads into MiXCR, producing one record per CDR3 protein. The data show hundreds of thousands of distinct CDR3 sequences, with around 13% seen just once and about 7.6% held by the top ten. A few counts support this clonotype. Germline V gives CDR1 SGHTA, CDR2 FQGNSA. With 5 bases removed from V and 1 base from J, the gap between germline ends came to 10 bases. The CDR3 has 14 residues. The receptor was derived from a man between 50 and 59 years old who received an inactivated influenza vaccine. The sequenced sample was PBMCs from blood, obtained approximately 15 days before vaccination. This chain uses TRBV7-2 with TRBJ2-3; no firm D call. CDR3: CASSLNWGTDTQYF. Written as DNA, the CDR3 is TGTGCCAGCAGCCTTAACTGGGGCACAGATACGCAGTATTTT.